The 17 T cell receptor beta chains given below trace back to one sample, sequenced in a study of blood T cell repertoires in COVID-19. TCRdb's copy holds only in-frame clones and misses some; the assay was immunoSEQ multiplex PCR. The sample lists over 200,000 clones, under 90% occurring once. The specimen sequenced was peripheral blood. These receptors were obtained from an elderly man with acute or convalescent COVID-19.

This chain uses TRBV28 with TRBJ2-6, with D unresolved. Germline CDR1 MDHEN, CDR2 SYDVKM. The CDR3 consists of 18 residues. With 2 bases removed from V and 0 bases from J, the gap between germline ends came to 14 bases. CDR3 DNA: TGTGCCAGCAGTTTAGCCTCGACAAGCCGCTCTGGGGCCAACGTCCTGACTTTC. It is translated as CASSLASTSRSGANVLTF.

The chain employs TRBV7-2 and TRBJ2-7; 13 bases agree with TRBD2. The V segment lost 0 bases and the J segment 3 bases; nucleotides outside the gene matches: 2. The CDR3 consists of 16 residues. Germline CDR1 SGHTA, CDR2 FQGNSA. The CDR3 bases are TGTGCCAGCAGCTTAGCCGGGACTAGCGGGAACTACGAGCAGTACGTC. Amino acids: CASSLAGTSGNYEQYV.

The chain couples TRBV7-2 to TRBJ2-1, with 12 bases identical to TRBD1. The CDR3 extends over 17 amino acids. Germline trimming cut 2 bases from V and 4 bases from J; bases unmatched to any gene: 6. CDR1 is SGHTA, CDR2 FQGNSA, per germline. The DNA for the CDR3 is TGTGCCAGCAGCTTATGGGGGACAGGGGGCGCATACAATGAGCAGTTCTTC. Residues: CASSLWGTGGAYNEQFF.

V is TRBV19 and J is TRBJ1-1; TRBD1 agrees at 7 bases. Germline V gives CDR1 LNHDA, CDR2 SQIVND (reference sequence). CDR3 length: 15 amino acids. Losses at the gene ends were 2 bases for V and 0 bases for J; bases not matched to a gene: 3. CDR3 sequence (DNA): TGTGCCAGTAGTATAACGGGACAGTTGAACACTGAAGCTTTCTTT. Translation: CASSITGQLNTEAFF. The complete variable domain, with remaining parts taken from reference TRBV19 and TRBJ1-1, reads DGGITQSPKYLFRKEGQNVTLSCEQNLNHDAMYWYRQDPGQGLRLIYYSQIVNDFQKGDIAEGYSVSREKKESFPLTVTSAQKNPTAFYLCASSITGQLNTEAFFGQGTRLTVV.

The chain joins TRBV7-3 to TRBJ2-3; perhaps TRBD2 as D (7 bases). Germline values: CDR1 SGHTA, CDR2 FQGTGA. Trimming removed 4 bases at V and 2 bases at J, with 19 bases between. CDR3 length: 17 amino acids. As DNA, the CDR3 is TGTGCCAGCAGCTCCCGAGGGGAGGGGGGGGTCACAGATACGCAGTATTTT. This translates into CASSSRGEGGVTDTQYF.

The count of this clone is one. The chain carries TRBV6-6 and TRBJ2-3, with TRBD2 matching over 7 bases. This CDR3 is 15 amino acids long. The germline gives CDR1 MNHNY, CDR2 SVGAGI (reference sequence). V lost 7 bases, J lost 2 bases, and 9 bases stayed unmatched. The CDR3 region has the DNA TGTGCCAGCAACCTAGCGGAAATATCCACAGATACGCAGTATTTT. Translated: CASNLAEISTDTQYF.

The rearrangement links TRBV29-1 to TRBJ2-7; 8 positions match TRBD1. Losses at the gene ends were 4 bases for V and 1 base for J; bases not matched to a gene: 15. In germline, CDR1 is SQVTM, CDR2 ANQGSEA. The CDR3 is made up of 17 amino acids. The CDR3 here is CSVAGQGLRWKSYEQYF. In DNA, the CDR3 is TGCAGCGTTGCTGGACAGGGACTTAGGTGGAAATCCTACGAGCAGTACTTC.

V is TRBV29-1 and J is TRBJ2-3; D possibly corresponds to TRBD2 (6 bases). Germline V lookup: CDR1 SQVTM, CDR2 ANQGSEA. CDR3 size: 16 residues. Trimming pared 7 bases from V and 4 bases from J, leaving 24 bases between. CDR3 in amino acids: CSAARGGGEVADTQYF. DNA for the CDR3: TGCAGCGCCGCACGGGGAGGCGGGGAGGTGGCAGATACGCAGTATTTT.

The rearrangement joins TRBV28 to TRBJ2-6, with D hard to call. From germline, CDR1 is MDHEN and CDR2 SYDVKM. V lost 3 bases to trimming and J lost 0 bases, with 3 bases between them. The length of the CDR3 is 14 residues. CDR3 DNA sequence: TGTGCCAGCAGTTTCAACTCTGGGGCCAACGTCCTGACTTTC. Translating gives CASSFNSGANVLTF.

The chain carries TRBV28 and TRBJ1-5; 7 positions agree with TRBD1. The CDR3 has 17 residues. Germline CDR1 is MDHEN and CDR2 is SYDVKM. V trimming: 6 bases; J trimming: 2 bases; junction bases outside the gene matches: 13. CDR3 DNA sequence: TGTGCCAGCAGGAGTCCCCGACAGGGCGGACGCAATCAGCCCCAGCATTTT. Encoded protein: CASRSPRQGGRNQPQHF.

The V and J genes are TRBV6-2 or TRBV6-3 and TRBJ2-3; D might be TRBD2 (6 bases). V was clipped by 0 bases and J by 1 base, with 8 bases between them. This CDR3 has 15 residues. From germline, CDR1 is MNHEY and CDR2 SVGEGT. The CDR3: CASSYSGLRTDTQYF. CDR3 sequence (DNA): TGTGCCAGCAGTTACTCGGGACTGCGCACAGATACGCAGTATTTT.

The chain uses TRBV18 and TRBJ2-3, with 8 bases that match TRBD2. J lost 5 bases, V lost 3 bases, and 7 bases had no gene match. There are 15 residues in the CDR3. Germline V gives CDR1 KGHSH, CDR2 LQKENI. This chain's CDR3 is CASSPRAGVGDTQYF. The CDR3 DNA reads TGTGCCAGCTCACCTCGAGCGGGAGTGGGAGATACGCAGTATTTT.

The chain uses TRBV7-8 and TRBJ2-1; the match to TRBD2 covers 8 bases. V was clipped by 3 bases and J by 8 bases; unmatched bases: 9. The CDR3 is 15 amino acids. Germline V gene data show CDR1 as SGHVS and CDR2 as FQNEAQ. CDR3 coding DNA: TGTGCCAGCAGCTTCGCCGGGAGGGACCTCTATGAGCAGTTCTTC. Amino acid sequence: CASSFAGRDLYEQFF.

The V call is TRBV12-3 or TRBV12-4, the J call TRBJ1-5; no reliable D call. This CDR3 has 13 amino acids. Trimming took 6 bases from V and 6 from J, leaving 12 bases between them. The CDR3 DNA is TGTGCCAGCAGCTTCCGGGATCTTCAGCCCCAGCATTTT. Protein product: CASSFRDLQPQHF.

The chain employs TRBV21-1 and TRBJ1-2. TRBV21-1 is termed a pseudogene. The CDR3 contains 14 residues. The CDR3 DNA sequence: TGTGCCAGCAGCAAACCCGTATCCAACTATGGCTACACCTTC. Residues: CASSKPVSNYGYTF.

V gene TRBV7-9 combines with J gene TRBJ2-1; D perhaps matches TRBD1 (6 bases). The ends were cut back, 7 bases at V and 4 bases at J, with 20 bases in the middle. The CDR3 sequence is 16 residues long. Germline V CDR1 and CDR2: SEHNR, FQNEAQ (reference sequence). Here the CDR3 reads CASIPARGQGYNEQFF. The CDR3 nucleotides are TGTGCCAGCATCCCGGCTCGGGGCCAGGGGTACAATGAGCAGTTCTTC.

J is TRBJ2-7 and V is TRBV10-3, with 10 bases that match TRBD2. With V trimmed by 7 bases and J by 0 bases, 6 bases remained unmatched. The CDR3 totals 15 residues. In germline, CDR1 is ENHRY, CDR2 SYGVKD. The CDR3, as DNA: TGTGCCATCACCCGGACTAGCGGAGTCTCCTACGAGCAGTACTTC. Its protein is CAITRTSGVSYEQYF.